The 11 T cell receptor beta chains reported below all come from one sample, sequenced in a study of T cells in women clearing cervical HPV infection. Sequencing used immunoSEQ multiplex PCR; TCRdb keeps in-frame clones, though not all of them. The specimen's table records 35,000 to 45,000 clones. The sequencing sample was made of blood buffy coat. Receptors originate from a woman aged 18 to 69 with a cervical HPV16 infection that either progressed to CIN3+ or cleared (not recorded which).

Turning to this clone: Read data end 3 residues before the CDR3 end; the end is taken from the germline J gene. The rearrangement joins TRBV10-3 to TRBJ2-7, with D unresolved. Trimming removed 0 bases at V and 6 bases at J, with 6 bases between. The CDR3 is 12 residues long. CDR1 and CDR2 from the germline V gene are ENHRY and SYGVKD. The CDR3 sequence: CAISESSSEQYF. CDR3 DNA, as far as it was read: TGTGCCATCAGTGAGTCTAGCAGCGAG.

Details on this clone: The read finishes 3 residues shy of the CDR3 end, and the germline J gene is used to complete it. V is TRBV7-3 and J is TRBJ2-2, with TRBD2 matching over 12 bases. CDR1 and CDR2 (germline): SGHTA, FQGTGA. The CDR3 loop spans 15 amino acids. V lost 4 bases, J lost 6 bases, and 3 bases stayed unmatched. CDR3 in amino acids: CASSSSSGRAGELFF. The CDR3 bases that were read are TGTGCCAGCAGCTCCTCTAGCGGGAGGGCCGGGGAG.

Points on this clone: The read falls 3 residues short of the CDR3 end, and the missing part is taken from the germline J gene. The chain couples TRBV11-2 to TRBJ1-4; maybe TRBD1 (6 bases). Looked up from germline, CDR1 is SGHAT and CDR2 is FQNNGV. The CDR3 runs 14 residues. The covered CDR3 bases are TGTGCCAGCAGCACCTCGGCGGGGGCCAACGTA. Its translation: CASSTSAGANV. The whole CDR3 protein is CASSTSAGANVLFF.

Worth noting for this clone: With the read ending 3 residues before the CDR3 end, the germline J gene is used to fill in that end. V and J are TRBV18 and TRBJ1-2; D is perhaps TRBD1 (5 bases). This CDR3 has 14 residues. CDR1 is KGHSH and CDR2 is LQKENI in the germline V gene. CDR3 residues: CASSKGLESDDYTF. CDR3 bases read: TGTGCCAGCTCAAAGGGACTGGAGTCGGACGAC. Complete variable domain (other parts from reference TRBV18 and TRBJ1-2): NAGVMQNPRHLVRRRGQEARLRCSPMKGHSHVYWYRQLPEEGLKFMVYLQKENIIDESGMPKERFSAEFPKEGPSILRIQQVVRGDSAAYFCASSKGLESDDYTFGSGTRLTVV.

With regard to this clone: From the germline J gene comes the end of the CDR3, since the read stops 3 residues before it. The V call is TRBV29-1, the J call TRBJ2-4; weak D call: TRBD1 (8 bases). Germline V gene data show CDR1 as SQVTM and CDR2 as ANQGSEA. This CDR3 spans 16 amino acids. The sequenced CDR3 bases are TGCAGCGTTGTCCTGAGGGGGCTGGACAGGGACTATGGT. Encoded protein: CSVVLRGLDRDYG. The whole CDR3 sequence reads CSVVLRGLDRDYGQYF.

Note on this clone: The sequence runs out 3 residues before the end of the CDR3; the remainder is reconstructed from the germline J gene. The genes are TRBV20-1 and TRBJ2-7; a weak D match, TRBD1 (5 bases). This CDR3 has 13 amino acids. V was cut by 0 bases and J by 4 bases, with 10 bases left in between. CDR1 and CDR2 from the germline V gene are DFQATT and SNEGSKA (reference sequence). The covered CDR3 bases are TGCAGTGCTAGAGATCTCGACAGTTACGAG. Protein sequence: CSARDLDSYE. The CDR3 reads in full as CSARDLDSYEQYF.

As concerns this clone: The read falls 3 residues short of the CDR3 end, and the missing part is taken from the germline J gene. The chain uses TRBV19 and TRBJ2-2; TRBD1 matches at 12 bases. Trimming cost V 5 bases and J 6 bases; bases outside gene matches: 4. Germline CDR1 and CDR2: LNHDA and SQIVND (reference sequence). CDR3 length: 15 amino acids. The CDR3 bases that were read are TGTGCCAGTAGTGGGGGGGACAGGGGGCCCGGGGAG. Translated, it gives CASSGGDRGPGE. In full, the CDR3 is CASSGGDRGPGELFF.

A word on this clone: The missing CDR3 end, 3 residues past where the read stops, is filled in from the germline J gene. J is TRBJ2-5 and V is TRBV28; D is possibly TRBD1 (6 bases). Germline V gene data show CDR1 as MDHEN and CDR2 as SYDVKM. The CDR3 runs to 12 residues. The V end lost 6 bases, the J end lost 3 bases, and 8 bases lay between the germline ends. The CDR3 bases that were read are TGTGCCAGCAGCGAGGGGGAAGAGACC. This gives the protein CASSEGEET. The whole CDR3 protein is CASSEGEETQYF.

The CDR3: CASSRREYGRVGPTDTYTF. CDR3 DNA, as far as it was read: TGTGCCAGTAGTAGGAGGGAATACGGCAGGGTAGGCCCCACAGATACC. V and J are TRBV19 and TRBJ1-2; a weak D match, TRBD1 (5 bases). With the read ending 3 residues before the CDR3 end, the germline J gene is used to fill in that end. This CDR3 region has 19 residues. CDR1 is LNHDA and CDR2 is SQIVND in the germline V gene (reference sequence).

Notes on this clone: The read is 3 residues too short to cover the CDR3 end, so that end is filled in from the germline J gene. V is TRBV20-1 and J is TRBJ1-5, with TRBD1 matching 8 bases. Germline CDR1 is DFQATT and CDR2 is SNEGSKA (reference sequence). With 6 bases clipped from V and 0 bases from J, the junction kept 13 bases outside the gene matches. The CDR3 loop spans 17 amino acids. The covered CDR3 bases are TGCAGTGCCTCAGTCGACAGGGGAGGGTATAGCAATCAGCCC. It yields the protein CSASVDRGGYSNQP. In full, the CDR3 is CSASVDRGGYSNQPQHF.

In the case of this clone: The observed sequence ends 3 residues before the CDR3 terminus, with the missing tail filled in from the germline J gene. The chain links TRBV7-6 to TRBJ1-6, with a tentative D call TRBD1 (5 bases). CDR3 size: 14 residues. Deletions cut 5 bases from V and 8 bases from J, with 13 bases between. CDR1 is SGHVS, CDR2 FNYEAQ, per germline. The covered CDR3 bases are TGTGCCAGCAGCCCCTCAGGGAGCGATTCACCC. Translated, it gives CASSPSGSDSP. From start to end, the CDR3 is CASSPSGSDSPLHF.